This T cell receptor (beta chain) appears in the sequencing data of a study of OX40 agonist ivuxolimab in advanced cancers. Study-wide background: Partial responses were seen in three patients, one with hepatocellular carcinoma and two with cutaneous melanoma.

If patients had autoimmune disease history or systemic immunosuppression, they were excluded. Sequencing used immunoSEQ multiplex PCR; TCRdb keeps in-frame clones, though not all of them. The sample has over 50,000 clones, around 90% seen once. Remarks on this clone: The target antigen is unknown.

Study results and caveats: At 0.1 to 3.0 mg/kg and by week 6, CD4+ and CD8+ T cells in the blood had expanded clonally.

The clonotype originates from an adult with an advanced solid tumor such as melanoma, head and neck, liver or kidney cancer. The specimen comprised CD4+ or CD8+ T cells sorted from blood, sampled in a trial of the OX40 agonist ivuxolimab.

CDR3 protein: CASSPKAGLASTDTQYF. The CDR3 DNA is TGTGCCAGCAGCCCAAAGGCCGGACTAGCGAGCACAGATACGCAGTATTTT. The V gene is TRBV11-2, the J gene TRBJ2-3, with 9 bases fitting TRBD2. J gave up 0 bases and V 5 bases, and 9 bases lay outside the gene matches. CDR1 SGHAT and CDR2 FQNNGV come from the germline V gene. The CDR3 totals 17 residues.